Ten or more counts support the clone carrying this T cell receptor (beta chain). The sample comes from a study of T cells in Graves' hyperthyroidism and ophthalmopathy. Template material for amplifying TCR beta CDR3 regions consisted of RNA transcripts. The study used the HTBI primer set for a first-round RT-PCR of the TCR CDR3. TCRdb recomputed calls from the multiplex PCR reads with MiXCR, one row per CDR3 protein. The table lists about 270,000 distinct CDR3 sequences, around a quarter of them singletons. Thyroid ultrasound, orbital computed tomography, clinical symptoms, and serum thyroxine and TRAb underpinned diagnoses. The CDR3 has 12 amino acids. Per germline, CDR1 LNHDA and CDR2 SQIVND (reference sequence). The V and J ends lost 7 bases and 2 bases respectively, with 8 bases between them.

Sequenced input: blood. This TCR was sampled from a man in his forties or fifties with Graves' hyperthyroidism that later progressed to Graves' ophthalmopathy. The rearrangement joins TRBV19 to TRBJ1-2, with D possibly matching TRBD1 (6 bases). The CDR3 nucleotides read TGTGCCAGTAAGGGGGGCAACTATGGCTACACCTTC. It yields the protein CASKGGNYGYTF.